This entry lists 15 T cell receptor beta chains sequenced from one sample in a study of neurological immune-mediated disorders. Using its own MiXCR run on the 5' RACE reads, TCRdb lists one record per CDR3 protein. Of roughly 89,000 distinct CDR3 sequences detected, 2.6% appear once; the ten largest clones hold over 0.95%. The sample taken for sequencing was PBMCs. These receptors all come from a woman in her twenties or thirties with multiple sclerosis.

Ten or more counts support this clonotype. The gene calls are TRBV25-1 and TRBJ2-1, with D perhaps TRBD2 (6 bases). CDR1 MGHDK and CDR2 SYGVNS come from the germline V gene. The germline V and J ends were trimmed by 1 base and 0 bases, with 10 bases remaining between them. The CDR3 covers 16 residues. The CDR3 reads CASSEWGDLSYNEQFF. CDR3 bases: TGTGCCAGCAGTGAATGGGGGGACCTCTCCTACAATGAGCAGTTCTTC.

Ten or more counts support this clonotype. The chain recombines TRBV7-6 with TRBJ2-3; the match to TRBD2 covers 9 bases. From germline, CDR1 is SGHVS and CDR2 FNYEAQ. V lost 1 base and J lost 4; bases outside the gene matches: 6. The length of the CDR3 is 16 residues. The CDR3 DNA reads as TGTGCCAGCAGCTTAGGACGCGGGAGGGCCCCAGATACGCAGTATTTT. Translation gives CASSLGRGRAPDTQYF.

This clonotype was seen many times. The CDR3 DNA sequence: TGCGCCAGCAGCTTTCAGGGGGCGACCTACAATGAGCAGTTCTTC. This sequence encodes CASSFQGATYNEQFF. The chain recombines TRBV5-1 with TRBJ2-1; 8 nucleotides line up with TRBD1. The CDR3 has 15 amino acids. The V segment lost 2 bases and the J segment 2 bases; nucleotides outside the gene matches: 3. CDR1 and CDR2 (germline): SGHRS, YFSETQ.

This clonotype was counted a few times. The gene calls are TRBV4-3 and TRBJ2-7, with 7 bases fitting TRBD1. In germline, CDR1 is LGHNA, CDR2 YSLEER. V shed 0 bases, J shed 5 bases, and the junction held 7 bases outside the gene matches. CDR3 length: 15 amino acids. The chain's CDR3 is CASSQDTGEWDEQYF. Here the CDR3 DNA reads TGCGCCAGCAGCCAAGATACAGGGGAATGGGACGAGCAGTACTTC.

This clonotype was picked up many times. J is TRBJ2-7 and V is TRBV13; 10 nucleotides line up with TRBD1. J lost 5 bases, V lost 2 bases, and 3 bases had no gene match. From germline, CDR1 is PRHDT and CDR2 FYEKMQ (reference sequence). This CDR3 has 14 amino acids. CDR3 protein: CASSLRGTGDEQYF. CDR3 DNA: TGTGCCAGCAGCTTACGTGGGACAGGGGACGAGCAGTACTTC.

This clonotype was observed many times. This chain uses TRBV20-1 with TRBJ2-7; the D is unclear. The germline V gene encodes CDR1 DFQATT and CDR2 SNEGSKA (reference sequence). The CDR3 extends over 14 amino acids. The V and J ends lost 3 bases and 6 bases respectively, with 18 bases between them. The CDR3 DNA is TGCAGTGCTAGCGACCGCTCCGGAGTCGGCGAGCAGTACTTC. Protein product: CSASDRSGVGEQYF.

This clonotype was observed at least ten times. This chain connects TRBV20-1 to TRBJ1-5; 11 bases agree with TRBD1. This CDR3 is 13 amino acids long. Germline V gives CDR1 DFQATT, CDR2 SNEGSKA (reference sequence). V was clipped by 7 bases and J by 4 bases; unmatched bases: 3. The DNA for the CDR3 is TGCAGTGTTGGACAGGGGGCAAATCAGCCCCAGCATTTT. It is translated as CSVGQGANQPQHF.

This clonotype was recorded many times. The gene calls are TRBV20-1 and TRBJ1-1; D remains unclear. This CDR3 is 11 amino acids long. Between the trimmed V and J ends, which lost 6 bases and 3 bases, there was a span of 8 bases. From germline, CDR1 is DFQATT and CDR2 SNEGSKA (reference sequence). The CDR3 reads CSASGYTEAFF. Here the CDR3 DNA reads TGCAGTGCCTCCGGGTACACTGAAGCTTTCTTT.

This clonotype was recorded at least ten times. The chain has TRBV6-6 and TRBJ1-6; D ambiguous. The germline V and J ends were trimmed by 6 bases and 6 bases, with 6 bases remaining between them. The CDR3 loop spans 12 amino acids. Germline CDR1 is MNHNY and CDR2 is SVGAGI (reference sequence). CDR3 loop: CASSRGNSPLHF. The DNA of the CDR3 is TGTGCCAGCAGCCGGGGTAATTCACCCCTCCACTTT.

This clonotype was recorded at least ten times. The rearrangement joins TRBV20-1 to TRBJ2-5; TRBD1 matches 10 bases. The CDR3 extends over 13 amino acids. V lost 4 bases to trimming and J lost 5 bases; unmatched junction nucleotides: 4. The germline CDR1 and CDR2 sequences are DFQATT and SNEGSKA (reference sequence). The CDR3 DNA follows: TGCAGTGCTACGGACAGGGGGTGGGAGACCCAGTACTTC. Translated: CSATDRGWETQYF.

This clonotype has a handful of counts. A clone one base away is much larger, so this may be a read error. The V and J genes are TRBV20-1 and TRBJ2-1; D is perhaps TRBD2 (6 bases). Deletions cut 7 bases from V and 1 base from J, with 11 bases between. Germline loops: CDR1 DFQATT, CDR2 SNEGSKA (reference sequence). This CDR3 contains 13 residues. As DNA, the CDR3 is TGCAGTGAGAGGCGGGGTTCCTACAATGAGCAGTTCTTC. It specifies CSERRGSYNEQFF.

This clonotype appeared many times. The V and J genes are TRBV29-1 and TRBJ2-2; maybe TRBD1 (5 bases). V dropped 7 bases and J dropped 4 bases, with 16 bases sitting between them. Germline CDR1 and CDR2: SQVTM and ANQGSEA. This CDR3 has 14 residues. CDR3 nucleotide sequence: TGCAGCGCTGTCCCAGGGTTTGCCACCGGGGAGCTGTTTTTT. Translating it yields CSAVPGFATGELFF.

The table lists this clonotype with many counts. The CDR3 region has the DNA TGTGCCTGGAGTGTACTAGGGGTTGATCAGCCCCAGCATTTT. Encoded protein: CAWSVLGVDQPQHF. This rearrangement joins TRBV30 to TRBJ1-5, with D possibly TRBD1 on 5 matching bases. There are 14 residues in the CDR3. Germline V lookup: CDR1 GTSNPN, CDR2 SVGIG (reference sequence). The V end was cut by 0 bases, the J end by 5 bases, with 11 bases between.

Ten or more counts support this clonotype. This chain uses TRBV7-8 with TRBJ2-3; 8 nucleotides line up with TRBD2. With 1 base clipped from V and 5 bases from J, the junction kept 5 bases outside the gene matches. From germline, CDR1 is SGHVS and CDR2 FQNEAQ. This CDR3 region has 15 residues. The CDR3 coding sequence is TGTGCCAGCAGCTTAGACGGGAGGGCCGTAGATACGCAGTATTTT. Protein product: CASSLDGRAVDTQYF.

The V and J genes are TRBV7-2 and TRBJ2-7; D is unclear. The CDR3 sequence is 12 residues long. V was cut by 5 bases and J by 9 bases, with 14 bases left in between. CDR1 and CDR2 from the germline V gene are SGHTA and FQGNSA. The CDR3 is CASSPPAPMQYF. The CDR3 coding sequence is TGTGCCAGCAGCCCGCCGGCCCCAATGCAGTACTTC.